A selection of T cell receptor beta chains follows, all from one sample in a study of OX40 agonist ivuxolimab in advanced cancers. Libraries were prepared by immunoSEQ multiplex PCR; TCRdb keeps only in-frame clonotypes and omits some of them. Of 20,000 to 25,000 clones listed, around 79% were seen once; the top ten hold around 13%. The sample here was CD4+ or CD8+ T cells sorted from blood, taken in a trial of the OX40 agonist ivuxolimab. The receptor set was obtained from an adult with an advanced solid tumor such as melanoma, head and neck, liver or kidney cancer. Both conserved end residues are part of each CDR3. The D gene is left open where the match is weak. The size of a clone is reported for some rows only, either as once, few or many, or as a class for expanded clones.

clone_size: -; v_call: TRBV11-2; d_call: TRBD2; j_call: TRBJ2-3; cdr3_length: 17; cdr3_aa: CASSSRSGGALPDTQYF; cdr3_nt: TGTGCCAGCAGCTCCCGGAGCGGGGGGGCCCTTCCAGATACGCAGTATTTT
clone_size: -; v_call: TRBV5-4; d_call: -; j_call: TRBJ2-7; cdr3_length: 16; cdr3_aa: CASSSRTGRELDEQYF; cdr3_nt: TGTGCCAGCAGCTCTAGGACAGGGAGGGAACTCGACGAGCAGTACTTC
clone_size: -; v_call: TRBV5-1; d_call: TRBD1; j_call: TRBJ1-1; cdr3_length: 14; cdr3_aa: CASSLGTGWTEAFF; cdr3_nt: TGCGCCAGCAGCTTGGGGACAGGGTGGACTGAAGCTTTCTTT
clone_size: -; v_call: TRBV19; d_call: -; j_call: TRBJ1-5; cdr3_length: 16; cdr3_aa: CASSIYGGMYDQPQHF; cdr3_nt: TGTGCCAGTAGTATCTATGGAGGGATGTACGATCAGCCCCAGCATTTT
clone_size: -; v_call: TRBV6-1; d_call: -; j_call: TRBJ1-5; cdr3_length: 14; cdr3_aa: CASSILLGDQPQHF; cdr3_nt: TGTGCCAGCAGTATTTTACTGGGGGATCAGCCCCAGCATTTT
clone_size: -; v_call: TRBV5-5; d_call: -; j_call: TRBJ1-5; cdr3_length: 16; cdr3_aa: CASSQGIVWGIQPQHF; cdr3_nt: TGTGCCAGCAGCCAAGGGATTGTTTGGGGTATTCAGCCCCAGCATTTT
clone_size: -; v_call: TRBV27; d_call: -; j_call: TRBJ2-1; cdr3_length: 11; cdr3_aa: CASSASNEQFF; cdr3_nt: TGTGCCAGCAGTGCCTCAAATGAGCAGTTCTTC
clone_size: once; v_call: TRBV5-8; d_call: -; j_call: TRBJ1-5; cdr3_length: 16; cdr3_aa: CASSFGGAYGNQPQHF; cdr3_nt: TGTGCCAGCAGCTTCGGGGGCGCGTATGGCAATCAGCCCCAGCATTTT
clone_size: -; v_call: TRBV4-1; d_call: -; j_call: TRBJ2-1; cdr3_length: 16; cdr3_aa: CASSHARDKIYNEQFF; cdr3_nt: TGCGCCAGCAGCCACGCCAGGGACAAGATCTACAATGAGCAGTTCTTC
clone_size: -; v_call: TRBV4-1; d_call: -; j_call: TRBJ1-3; cdr3_length: 15; cdr3_aa: CASSQKQEIGNTIYF; cdr3_nt: TGCGCCAGCAGCCAAAAACAGGAAATTGGAAACACCATATATTTT
clone_size: -; v_call: TRBV25-1; d_call: -; j_call: TRBJ1-2; cdr3_length: 13; cdr3_aa: CASSYREAEGYTF; cdr3_nt: TGTGCCAGCAGTTACCGGGAGGCGGAAGGCTACACCTTC
clone_size: once; v_call: TRBV27; d_call: TRBD1; j_call: TRBJ1-2; cdr3_length: 15; cdr3_aa: CASSLREGAVGGYTF; cdr3_nt: TGTGCCAGCAGTTTACGGGAGGGGGCAGTTGGAGGCTACACCTTC
clone_size: -; v_call: TRBV9; d_call: -; j_call: TRBJ2-1; cdr3_length: 17; cdr3_aa: CASSVDWVGNSYNEQFF; cdr3_nt: TGTGCCAGCAGCGTAGATTGGGTAGGAAACAGCTACAATGAGCAGTTCTTC
clone_size: -; v_call: TRBV2; d_call: -; j_call: TRBJ2-2; cdr3_length: 13; cdr3_aa: CASKRGGPGELFF; cdr3_nt: TGTGCCAGCAAACGTGGGGGGCCCGGGGAGCTGTTTTTT
clone_size: once; v_call: TRBV19; d_call: -; j_call: TRBJ2-4; cdr3_length: 15; cdr3_aa: CATTRDFGAKNIQYF; cdr3_nt: TGTGCCACCACTCGGGATTTCGGGGCCAAAAACATTCAGTACTTC
clone_size: -; v_call: TRBV27; d_call: -; j_call: TRBJ2-3; cdr3_length: 15; cdr3_aa: CASSFEGRSTDTQYF; cdr3_nt: TGTGCCAGCAGTTTCGAGGGACGGAGCACAGATACGCAGTATTTT
clone_size: -; v_call: TRBV7-9; d_call: -; j_call: TRBJ2-5; cdr3_length: 15; cdr3_aa: CASSFPLTGQETQYF; cdr3_nt: TGTGCCAGCAGCTTTCCCCTCACGGGCCAAGAGACCCAGTACTTC
clone_size: -; v_call: TRBV14; d_call: -; j_call: TRBJ2-2; cdr3_length: 17; cdr3_aa: CASSPKAGPLRTGELFF; cdr3_nt: TGTGCCAGCAGTCCCAAAGCCGGGCCCTTGAGGACCGGGGAGCTGTTTTTT
clone_size: -; v_call: TRBV6-1; d_call: -; j_call: TRBJ1-2; cdr3_length: 11; cdr3_aa: CASSLTQGYTF; cdr3_nt: TGTGCCAGCAGTCTCACTCAAGGCTACACCTTC
clone_size: -; v_call: TRBV28; d_call: -; j_call: TRBJ1-3; cdr3_length: 14; cdr3_aa: CASSFRGVGNTIYF; cdr3_nt: TGTGCCAGCAGTTTTAGGGGGGTTGGAAACACCATATATTTT
clone_size: -; v_call: TRBV14; d_call: -; j_call: TRBJ2-5; cdr3_length: 15; cdr3_aa: CASSQGRAYQETQYF; cdr3_nt: TGTGCCAGCAGCCAAGGCAGGGCGTACCAAGAGACCCAGTACTTC
clone_size: few; v_call: TRBV5-4; d_call: -; j_call: TRBJ2-7; cdr3_length: 13; cdr3_aa: CASSSAGRIEQYF; cdr3_nt: TGTGCCAGCAGCTCTGCGGGACGGATAGAGCAGTACTTC
clone_size: -; v_call: TRBV30; d_call: -; j_call: TRBJ1-1; cdr3_length: 14; cdr3_aa: CAWRHPMRSTEAFF; cdr3_nt: TGTGCCTGGCGGCACCCCATGAGGTCCACTGAAGCTTTCTTT
clone_size: -; v_call: TRBV2; d_call: -; j_call: TRBJ1-1; cdr3_length: 13; cdr3_aa: CASSLGPNTEAFF; cdr3_nt: TGTGCCAGCAGTTTAGGGCCGAACACTGAAGCTTTCTTT
clone_size: once; v_call: TRBV28; d_call: TRBD2; j_call: TRBJ2-7; cdr3_length: 15; cdr3_aa: CASSLAGGPLVEQYF; cdr3_nt: TGTGCCAGCAGTTTAGCGGGGGGGCCATTAGTCGAGCAGTACTTC
clone_size: few; v_call: TRBV7-2; d_call: -; j_call: TRBJ2-7; cdr3_length: 16; cdr3_aa: CASSPRLGGQPYEQYF; cdr3_nt: TGTGCCAGCAGCCCAAGGTTGGGGGGGCAACCCTACGAGCAGTACTTC
clone_size: -; v_call: TRBV27; d_call: -; j_call: TRBJ1-5; cdr3_length: 15; cdr3_aa: CASSPTGIGYQPQHF; cdr3_nt: TGTGCCAGCAGCCCCACAGGGATCGGATATCAGCCCCAGCATTTT
clone_size: -; v_call: TRBV4-1; d_call: TRBD1; j_call: TRBJ2-1; cdr3_length: 14; cdr3_aa: CASSRPGQGDEQFF; cdr3_nt: TGCGCCAGCAGCCGACCGGGACAGGGGGATGAGCAGTTCTTC
clone_size: medium-sized; v_call: TRBV18; d_call: TRBD1; j_call: TRBJ2-7; cdr3_length: 14; cdr3_aa: CASSPWTGEDEQYF; cdr3_nt: TGTGCCAGCTCACCCTGGACAGGGGAGGACGAGCAGTACTTC
clone_size: medium-sized; v_call: TRBV4-1; d_call: TRBD1; j_call: TRBJ1-1; cdr3_length: 15; cdr3_aa: CASSQAGGMNTEAFF; cdr3_nt: TGCGCCAGCAGCCAAGCAGGGGGGATGAACACTGAAGCTTTCTTT
clone_size: once; v_call: TRBV5-1; d_call: -; j_call: TRBJ2-7; cdr3_length: 19; cdr3_aa: CASSLEAVKEGLGSYEQYF; cdr3_nt: TGCGCCAGCAGCTTGGAGGCCGTCAAGGAAGGGTTAGGGTCCTACGAGCAGTACTTC
clone_size: once; v_call: TRBV28; d_call: -; j_call: TRBJ1-4; cdr3_length: 14; cdr3_aa: CASSIGTTGEKLFF; cdr3_nt: TGTGCCAGTTCAATAGGGACAACCGGTGAAAAACTGTTTTTT
clone_size: -; v_call: TRBV28; d_call: -; j_call: TRBJ2-3; cdr3_length: 15; cdr3_aa: CASSLFVRNTDTQYF; cdr3_nt: TGTGCCAGCAGTTTATTCGTGAGAAACACAGATACGCAGTATTTT
clone_size: few; v_call: TRBV7-2; d_call: TRBD1; j_call: TRBJ1-2; cdr3_length: 14; cdr3_aa: CASSLGTGLRGYTF; cdr3_nt: TGTGCCAGCAGCTTAGGGACAGGGCTAAGGGGCTACACCTTC
clone_size: few; v_call: TRBV6-1; d_call: -; j_call: TRBJ2-5; cdr3_length: 14; cdr3_aa: CATDRFRLVETQYF; cdr3_nt: TGTGCCACCGACAGGTTCCGACTAGTGGAGACCCAGTACTTC
clone_size: few; v_call: TRBV10-3; d_call: -; j_call: TRBJ1-5; cdr3_length: 14; cdr3_aa: CAINSGQDNQPQHF; cdr3_nt: TGTGCCATCAACTCGGGACAAGACAATCAGCCCCAGCATTTT
clone_size: -; v_call: TRBV5-1; d_call: TRBD1; j_call: TRBJ1-2; cdr3_length: 17; cdr3_aa: CASSLLDRGPAYYGYTF; cdr3_nt: TGCGCCAGCAGCTTGCTGGACAGGGGGCCCGCTTACTATGGCTACACCTTC
clone_size: -; v_call: TRBV19; d_call: -; j_call: TRBJ2-2; cdr3_length: 14; cdr3_aa: CASSSHAYTGELFF; cdr3_nt: TGTGCCAGTAGTAGTCACGCGTACACCGGGGAGCTGTTTTTT
clone_size: -; v_call: TRBV19; d_call: TRBD2; j_call: TRBJ2-1; cdr3_length: 16; cdr3_aa: CASSSLAGSSYNEQFF; cdr3_nt: TGTGCCAGTAGTTCCTTAGCGGGAAGCTCCTACAATGAGCAGTTCTTC
clone_size: once; v_call: TRBV4-1; d_call: -; j_call: TRBJ2-5; cdr3_length: 17; cdr3_aa: CASSPGLQGVYQETQYF; cdr3_nt: TGCGCCAGCAGCCCCGGGCTTCAAGGAGTGTACCAAGAGACCCAGTACTTC
clone_size: -; v_call: TRBV5-4; d_call: -; j_call: TRBJ2-7; cdr3_length: 14; cdr3_aa: CASSLKENPYEQYF; cdr3_nt: TGTGCCAGCAGCTTGAAGGAAAACCCCTACGAGCAGTACTTC
clone_size: -; v_call: TRBV11-1; d_call: -; j_call: TRBJ2-7; cdr3_length: 18; cdr3_aa: CASSPGRDTPNLYVEQYF; cdr3_nt: TGTGCCAGCAGCCCAGGGAGGGACACACCAAACCTTTACGTCGAGCAGTACTTC
clone_size: -; v_call: TRBV10-3; d_call: -; j_call: TRBJ2-1; cdr3_length: 15; cdr3_aa: CAISDSQSSYNEQFF; cdr3_nt: TGTGCCATCAGTGACTCCCAGAGCTCCTACAATGAGCAGTTCTTC
clone_size: -; v_call: TRBV5-1; d_call: -; j_call: TRBJ2-1; cdr3_length: 14; cdr3_aa: CASSLDARNNEQFF; cdr3_nt: TGCGCCAGCAGCTTGGATGCCAGAAACAATGAGCAGTTCTTC
clone_size: -; v_call: TRBV30; d_call: -; j_call: TRBJ1-2; cdr3_length: 15; cdr3_aa: CACPKRGNSNYGYTF; cdr3_nt: TGTGCCTGCCCAAAAAGGGGGAACAGCAACTATGGCTACACCTTC
clone_size: -; v_call: TRBV30; d_call: TRBD1; j_call: TRBJ1-1; cdr3_length: 12; cdr3_aa: CAWNRGSSEAFF; cdr3_nt: TGTGCCTGGAACAGGGGTAGCTCTGAAGCTTTCTTT